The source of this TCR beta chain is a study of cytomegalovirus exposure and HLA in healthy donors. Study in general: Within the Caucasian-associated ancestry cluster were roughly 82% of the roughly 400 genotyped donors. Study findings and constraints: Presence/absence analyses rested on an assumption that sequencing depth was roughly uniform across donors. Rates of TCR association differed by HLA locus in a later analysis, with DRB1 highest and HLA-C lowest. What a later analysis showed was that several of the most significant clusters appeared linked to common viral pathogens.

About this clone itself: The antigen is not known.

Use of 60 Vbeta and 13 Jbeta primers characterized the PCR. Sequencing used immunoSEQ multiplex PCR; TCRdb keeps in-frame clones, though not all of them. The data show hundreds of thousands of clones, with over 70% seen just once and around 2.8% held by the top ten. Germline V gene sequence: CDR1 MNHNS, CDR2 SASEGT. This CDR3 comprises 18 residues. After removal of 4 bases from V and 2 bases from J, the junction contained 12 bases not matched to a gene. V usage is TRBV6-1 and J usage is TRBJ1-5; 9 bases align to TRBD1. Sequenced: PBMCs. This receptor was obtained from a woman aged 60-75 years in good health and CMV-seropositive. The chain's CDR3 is CASSGGTGIRSGNQPQHF. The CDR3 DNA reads TGTGCCAGCAGTGGGGGGACAGGGATCAGGTCAGGCAATCAGCCCCAGCATTTT.